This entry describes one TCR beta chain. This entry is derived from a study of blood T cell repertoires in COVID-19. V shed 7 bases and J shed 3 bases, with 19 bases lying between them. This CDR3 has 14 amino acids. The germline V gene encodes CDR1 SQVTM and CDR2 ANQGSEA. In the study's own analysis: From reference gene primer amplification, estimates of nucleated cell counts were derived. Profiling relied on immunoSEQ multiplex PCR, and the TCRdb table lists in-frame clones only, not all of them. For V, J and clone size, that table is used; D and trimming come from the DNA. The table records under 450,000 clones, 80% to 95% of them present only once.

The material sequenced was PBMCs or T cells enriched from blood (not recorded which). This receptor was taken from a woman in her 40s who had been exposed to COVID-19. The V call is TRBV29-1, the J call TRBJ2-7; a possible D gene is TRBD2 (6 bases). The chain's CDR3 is CSGRGMGPLYEQYF. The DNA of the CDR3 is TGCAGCGGCCGGGGGATGGGGCCGCTCTACGAGCAGTACTTC.